The 3 T cell receptor beta chains presented below share a single source sample, sequenced in a study of T cell repertoires in cytomegalovirus infection. From the reads, TCRdb called clonotypes with MiXCR, one entry per CDR3 protein. The sample has approximately 500,000 distinct CDR3 sequences, more than 20% seen once; the top ten hold under 15%. Sequencing used PBMCs. The receptors were sampled from a human donor in good health (CMV status not recorded). Some clones in this sample may be carry-over from other donors' samples.

This clonotype was counted only a few times. The gene calls are TRBV4-1 and TRBJ2-5; weak D call: TRBD2 (5 bases). In germline, CDR1 is MGHRA, CDR2 YSYEKL. Trimming removed 3 bases from V and 1 base from J, with 12 bases in between. The CDR3 totals 15 residues. The CDR3 DNA reads as TGCGCCAGCAGCCAGATAGGACTGTCCCAAGAGACCCAGTACTTC. Amino acid sequence: CASSQIGLSQETQYF.

This clonotype was seen many times. The V call is TRBV6-1, the J call TRBJ1-4; 7 nucleotides agree with TRBD1. This CDR3 contains 16 residues. V was pared by 6 bases and J by 4 bases, with 11 bases of the junction left unmatched. Germline V gene data show CDR1 as MNHNS and CDR2 as SASEGT. CDR3 loop: CASRTMDRSLNEKLFF. DNA of the CDR3: TGTGCCAGCAGGACCATGGACAGGAGCCTTAATGAAAAACTGTTTTTT.

The chain links TRBV7-8 to TRBJ1-1; D perhaps matches TRBD1 (5 bases). Trimming stripped 5 bases from V and 5 bases from J, with 15 bases between. CDR1 and CDR2 from the germline V gene are SGHVS and FQNEAQ. The CDR3 is 14 amino acids. The CDR3 DNA is TGTGCCAGCAGCCGATCACGGGGCGGAACTGAAGCTTTCTTT. Protein product: CASSRSRGGTEAFF.